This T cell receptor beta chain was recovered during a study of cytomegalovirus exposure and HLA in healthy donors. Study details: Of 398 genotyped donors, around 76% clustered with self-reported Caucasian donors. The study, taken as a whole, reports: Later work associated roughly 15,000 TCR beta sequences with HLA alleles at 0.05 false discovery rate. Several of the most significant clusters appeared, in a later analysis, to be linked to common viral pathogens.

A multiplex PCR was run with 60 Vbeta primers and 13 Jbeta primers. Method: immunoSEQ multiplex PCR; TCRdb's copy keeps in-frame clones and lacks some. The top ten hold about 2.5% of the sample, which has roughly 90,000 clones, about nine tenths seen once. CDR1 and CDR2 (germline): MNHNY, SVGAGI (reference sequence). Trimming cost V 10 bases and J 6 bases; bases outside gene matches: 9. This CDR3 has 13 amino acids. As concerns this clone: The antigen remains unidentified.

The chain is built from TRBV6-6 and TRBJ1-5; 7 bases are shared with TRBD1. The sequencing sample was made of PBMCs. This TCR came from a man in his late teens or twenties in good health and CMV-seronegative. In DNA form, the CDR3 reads TGTGCCACGAGAGGAGGGGGCGGTCAGCCCCAGCATTTT. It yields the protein CATRGGGGQPQHF.